The present T cell receptor beta chain was sequenced within a study of T cells in Graves' hyperthyroidism and ophthalmopathy. The CDR3 consists of 16 residues. V shed 6 bases and J 1 base; nucleotides not matched to a gene: 7. Researchers took RNA transcripts and amplified the TCR beta CDR3 regions from them. The HTBI set primed first-round TCR CDR3 RT-PCR. MiXCR was run by TCRdb on the multiplex PCR reads, yielding one entry per CDR3 protein. Among 700,000 or so distinct CDR3 sequences listed, about 14% were seen once. Study-level findings and limits: The model forecast ophthalmopathy, anticipating it by a median approximately 6.2 months before onset. Blood also showed most of the thyroid clonotypes that were expanded above 0.001.

PBMCs came from roughly 10 ml fresh peripheral blood. A remark on this clonotype: Its antigen is currently unknown.

The receptor comes from a woman aged 45-65 years with Graves' ophthalmopathy. The chain joins TRBV12-3 or TRBV12-4 to TRBJ2-2, with 8 bases identical to TRBD1. Material: blood. This chain's CDR3 is CASSITGTGNTGELFF. In nucleotides, the CDR3 is TGTGCCAGCAGCATAACCGGGACAGGGAACACCGGGGAGCTGTTTTTT.